This T cell receptor beta chain emerged from a study of CD8+ T cells in alopecia areata. At the level of the study: Treated patients were dosed with oral tofacitinib, taking 5 to 10 mg twice daily. Dosing spanned 6 to 18 months on tofacitinib, then 6 months off drug.

This clone was observed a single time. Extraction and reverse transcription of RNA yielded cDNA as the sequencing template. Measured with immunoSEQ multiplex PCR; TCRdb has only the in-frame clones, and not every one. The data contain around 150,000 clones, just over 65% of them singletons. The CDR3 is 15 residues long. CDR1 and CDR2 from the germline V gene are MNHEY and SMNVEV (reference sequence). V trimming: 5 bases; J trimming: 10 bases; junction bases outside the gene matches: 11. Treatment meaning: oral pan-JAK inhibitor, 5-10 mg twice daily. This TCR came from a human donor with alopecia areata. This chain links TRBV27 with TRBJ1-6, with 7 nucleotides matching TRBD1. The material sequenced was CD4+ T cells sorted from blood, taken at week 4, from a patient treated with tofacitinib. The CDR3 loop reads CASSEDRLENSPLHF. The DNA of the CDR3 is TGTGCCAGCAGTGAGGACAGGCTCGAGAACTCACCCCTCCACTTT.